This T cell receptor beta chain came from a study of T cells expressing NK-cell markers. The overall study: Sorted T-cell subsets CD3+CD56+NKG2C+, CD3+CD56+NKG2C- and CD3+CD56-NKG2C+ were TCR beta-sequenced.

TCRdb re-called the 5' RACE reads; every CDR3 protein appears as one record, without DNA. Its table lists about 430,000 distinct CDR3 sequences. Germline V lookup: CDR1 DFQATT, CDR2 SNEGSKA (reference sequence). CDR3 size: 13 residues. The TCR sequence derives from a woman aged 50 to 60 in good health. Sequencing used blood T cells: a sorted CD56 or NKG2C T cell subset, CD4+ or CD8+ T cells, or bulk PBMC T cells (not recorded which). This chain connects TRBV20-1 to TRBJ2-5. This CDR3 reads CSARSLAKETQYF.